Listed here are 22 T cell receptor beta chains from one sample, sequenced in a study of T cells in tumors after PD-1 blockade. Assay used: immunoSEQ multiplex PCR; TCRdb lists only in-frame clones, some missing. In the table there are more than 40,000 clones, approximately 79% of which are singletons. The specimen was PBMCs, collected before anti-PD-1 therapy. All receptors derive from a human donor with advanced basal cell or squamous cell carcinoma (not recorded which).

The CDR3 DNA follows: TGTGCCAGCAGTTTGACCCACACCGGGGAGCTGTTTTTT. It encodes CASSLTHTGELFF. The chain has TRBV12-3 or TRBV12-4 and TRBJ2-2; D is uncertain. The CDR3 runs 13 residues. Deletions cut 3 bases from V and 3 bases from J, with 5 bases between.

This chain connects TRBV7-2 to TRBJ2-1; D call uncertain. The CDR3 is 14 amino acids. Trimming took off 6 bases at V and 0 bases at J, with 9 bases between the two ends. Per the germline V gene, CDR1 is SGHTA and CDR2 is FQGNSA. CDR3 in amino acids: CASSERSSYNEQFF. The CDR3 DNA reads TGTGCCAGCAGTGAGCGCAGCTCCTACAATGAGCAGTTCTTC.

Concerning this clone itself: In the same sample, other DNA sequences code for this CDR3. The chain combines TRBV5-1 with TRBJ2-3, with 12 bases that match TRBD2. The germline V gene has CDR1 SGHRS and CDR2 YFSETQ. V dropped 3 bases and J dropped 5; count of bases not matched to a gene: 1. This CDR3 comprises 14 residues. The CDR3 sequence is CASSSTSGGDTQYF. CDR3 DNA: TGCGCCAGCAGCTCGACTAGCGGGGGAGATACGCAGTATTTT.

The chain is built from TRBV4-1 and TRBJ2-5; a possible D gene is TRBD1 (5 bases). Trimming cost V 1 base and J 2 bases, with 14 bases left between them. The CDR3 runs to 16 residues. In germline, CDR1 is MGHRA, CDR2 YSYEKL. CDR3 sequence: CASSQVSAGKQETQYF. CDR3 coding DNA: TGCGCCAGCAGCCAAGTCTCGGCAGGGAAGCAAGAGACCCAGTACTTC.

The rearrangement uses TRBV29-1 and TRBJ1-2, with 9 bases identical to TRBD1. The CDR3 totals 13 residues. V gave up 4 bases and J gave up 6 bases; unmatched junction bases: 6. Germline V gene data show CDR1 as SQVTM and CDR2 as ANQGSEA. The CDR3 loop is CSVGLRTGDGYTF. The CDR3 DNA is TGCAGCGTTGGGCTCCGGACAGGGGATGGCTACACCTTC.

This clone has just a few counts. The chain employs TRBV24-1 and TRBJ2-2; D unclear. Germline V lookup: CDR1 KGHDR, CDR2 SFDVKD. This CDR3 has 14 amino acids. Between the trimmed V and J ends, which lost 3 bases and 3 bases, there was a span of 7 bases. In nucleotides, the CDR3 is TGTGCCACCAGTGATCCAGGTCACACCGGGGAGCTGTTTTTT. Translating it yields CATSDPGHTGELFF.

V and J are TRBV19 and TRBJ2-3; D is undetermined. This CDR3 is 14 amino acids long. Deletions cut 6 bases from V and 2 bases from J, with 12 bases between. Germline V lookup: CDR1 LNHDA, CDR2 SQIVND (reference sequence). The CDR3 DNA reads TGTGCCAGTAGCCTAGAGAGATACACAGATACGCAGTATTTT. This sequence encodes CASSLERYTDTQYF.

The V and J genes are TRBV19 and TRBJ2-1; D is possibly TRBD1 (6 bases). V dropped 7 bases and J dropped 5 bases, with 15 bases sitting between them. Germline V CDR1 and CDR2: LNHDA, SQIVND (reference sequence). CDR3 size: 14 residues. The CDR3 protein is CASTPRDTDNEQFF. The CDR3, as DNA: TGTGCCAGTACCCCAAGGGACACTGACAATGAGCAGTTCTTC.

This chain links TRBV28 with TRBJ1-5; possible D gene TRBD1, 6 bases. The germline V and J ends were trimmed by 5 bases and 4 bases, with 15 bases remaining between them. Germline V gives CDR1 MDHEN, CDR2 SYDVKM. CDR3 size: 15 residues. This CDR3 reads CASSLQRGGNQPQHF. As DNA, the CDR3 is TGTGCCAGCAGTCTCCAGAGGGGGGGGAATCAGCCCCAGCATTTT. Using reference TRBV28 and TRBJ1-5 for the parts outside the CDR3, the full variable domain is DVKVTQSSRYLVKRTGEKVFLECVQDMDHENMFWYRQDPGLGLRLIYFSYDVKMKEKGDIPEGYSVSREKKERFSLILESASTNQTSMYLCASSLQRGGNQPQHFGDGTRLSIL.

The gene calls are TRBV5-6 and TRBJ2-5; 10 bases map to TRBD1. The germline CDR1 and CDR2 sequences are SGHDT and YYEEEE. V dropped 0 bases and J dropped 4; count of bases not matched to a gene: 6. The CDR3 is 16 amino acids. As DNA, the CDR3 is TGTGCCAGCAGCTTGGGGGACAGGGGAGGTACAGAGACCCAGTACTTC. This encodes CASSLGDRGGTETQYF.

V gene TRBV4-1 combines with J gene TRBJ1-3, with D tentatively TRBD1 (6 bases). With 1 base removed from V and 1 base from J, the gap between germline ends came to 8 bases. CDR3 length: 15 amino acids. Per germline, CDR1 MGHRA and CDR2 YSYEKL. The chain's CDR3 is CASSQGRGSGNTIYF. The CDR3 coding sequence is TGCGCCAGCAGCCAAGGCAGGGGTTCTGGAAACACCATATATTTT.

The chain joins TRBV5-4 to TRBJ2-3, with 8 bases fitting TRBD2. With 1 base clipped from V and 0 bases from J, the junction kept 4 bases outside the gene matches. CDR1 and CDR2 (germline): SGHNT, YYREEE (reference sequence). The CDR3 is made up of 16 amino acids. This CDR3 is CASSLQRGSSTDTQYF. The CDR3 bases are TGTGCCAGCAGCTTGCAGCGGGGGTCGAGCACAGATACGCAGTATTTT.

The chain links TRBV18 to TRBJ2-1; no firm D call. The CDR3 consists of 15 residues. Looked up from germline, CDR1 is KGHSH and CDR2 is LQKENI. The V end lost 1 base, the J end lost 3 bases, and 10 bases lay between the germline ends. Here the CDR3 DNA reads TGTGCCAGCTCACCACGGACCATCGTCTACAATGAGCAGTTCTTC. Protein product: CASSPRTIVYNEQFF.

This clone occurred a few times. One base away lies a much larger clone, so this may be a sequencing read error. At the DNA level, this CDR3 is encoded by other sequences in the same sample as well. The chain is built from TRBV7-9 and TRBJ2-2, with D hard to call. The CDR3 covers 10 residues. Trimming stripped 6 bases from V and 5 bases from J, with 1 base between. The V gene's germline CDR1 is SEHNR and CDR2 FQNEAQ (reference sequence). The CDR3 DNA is TGTGCCAGCAGGACCGGGGAGCTGTTTTTT. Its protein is CASRTGELFF. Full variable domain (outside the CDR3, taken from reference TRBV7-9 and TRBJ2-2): DTGVSQNPRHKITKRGQNVTFRCDPISEHNRLYWYRQTLGQGPEFLTYFQNEAQLEKSRLLSDRFSAERPKGSFSTLEIQRTEQGDSAMYLCASRTGELFFGEGSRLTVL.

CDR3 sequence reads: CASSPAGITNTGELFF. The DNA of the CDR3 is TGTGCCAGCAGCCCCGCGGGGATTACGAACACCGGGGAGCTGTTTTTT. J is TRBJ2-2 and V is TRBV3-1 (or the pseudogene TRBV3-2); a possible D gene is TRBD2 (6 bases). Germline V gene sequence: CDR1 LGHDT, CDR2 YNNKEL (reference sequence). There are 16 residues in the CDR3. V was pared by 4 bases and J by 0 bases, with 12 bases between.

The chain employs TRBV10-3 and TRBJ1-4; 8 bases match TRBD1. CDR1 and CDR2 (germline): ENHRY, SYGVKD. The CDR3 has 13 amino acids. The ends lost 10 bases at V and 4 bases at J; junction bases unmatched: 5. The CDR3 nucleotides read TGTGCCACCAACAGGGGGAATAATGAAAAACTGTTTTTT. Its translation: CATNRGNNEKLFF.

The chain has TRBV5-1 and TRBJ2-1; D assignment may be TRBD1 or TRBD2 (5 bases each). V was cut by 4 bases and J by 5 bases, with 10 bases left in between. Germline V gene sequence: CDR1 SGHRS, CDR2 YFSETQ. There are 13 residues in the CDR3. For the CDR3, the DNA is TGCGCCAGCAGCGAGGGACCAAACAATGAGCAGTTCTTC. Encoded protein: CASSEGPNNEQFF.

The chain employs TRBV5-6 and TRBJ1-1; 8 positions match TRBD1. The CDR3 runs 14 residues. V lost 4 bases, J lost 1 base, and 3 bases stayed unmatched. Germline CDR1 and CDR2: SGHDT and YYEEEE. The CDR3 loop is CASSPGQGNTEAFF. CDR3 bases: TGTGCCAGCAGCCCCGGACAGGGGAACACTGAAGCTTTCTTT.

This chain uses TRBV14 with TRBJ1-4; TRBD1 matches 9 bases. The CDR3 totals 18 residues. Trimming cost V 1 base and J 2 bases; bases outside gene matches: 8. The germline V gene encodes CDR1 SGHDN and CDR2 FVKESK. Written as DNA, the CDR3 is TGTGCCAGCAGCCAAGTTACGGACAGGGGAGGGACTAATGAAAAACTGTTTTTT. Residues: CASSQVTDRGGTNEKLFF.

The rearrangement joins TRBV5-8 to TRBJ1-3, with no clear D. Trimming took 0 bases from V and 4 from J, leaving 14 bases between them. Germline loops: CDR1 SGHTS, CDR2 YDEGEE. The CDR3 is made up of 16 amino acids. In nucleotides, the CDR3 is TGTGCCAGCAGCTTGGTCACCACTAATGTCGGAAACACCATATATTTT. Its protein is CASSLVTTNVGNTIYF.

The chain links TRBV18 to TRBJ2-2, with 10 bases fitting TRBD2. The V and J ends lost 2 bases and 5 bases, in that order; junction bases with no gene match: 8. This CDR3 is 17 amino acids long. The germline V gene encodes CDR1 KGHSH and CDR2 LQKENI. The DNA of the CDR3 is TGTGCCAGCTCACCAATTTTAGCGGGAGGCGATACCGGGGAGCTGTTTTTT. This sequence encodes CASSPILAGGDTGELFF. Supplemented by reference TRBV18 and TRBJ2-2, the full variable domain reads NAGVMQNPRHLVRRRGQEARLRCSPMKGHSHVYWYRQLPEEGLKFMVYLQKENIIDESGMPKERFSAEFPKEGPSILRIQQVVRGDSAAYFCASSPILAGGDTGELFFGEGSRLTVL.

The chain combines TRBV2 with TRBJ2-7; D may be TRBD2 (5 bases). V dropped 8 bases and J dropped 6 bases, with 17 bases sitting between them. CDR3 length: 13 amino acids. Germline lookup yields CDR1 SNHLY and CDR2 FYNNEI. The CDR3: CASSWTEVSEQYF. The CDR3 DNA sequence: TGTGCCAGCTCCTGGACGGAGGTCTCCGAGCAGTACTTC.